A single TCR beta chain is shown here with its context. Its antigen target is currently unknown. Per-base quality was not reported, and no clone a single base away is much larger than it. The data were taken from a study of blood T cell repertoires in COVID-19 (dated by TCRdb to the early 2020s). Looking at the study overall: Collaborator samples came from the United States, Italy and Spain and covered acute and convalescent phases of COVID-19. The material from the prospective study consisted of cDNA or gDNA derived from T cells, B-cell-depleted T cells, or PBMCs. A de-identified subject ID, COVID-19 status, age in years and sex were almost always included in the sample metadata. HLA class I and class II types, where available, came from metadata supplied by the sample provider rather than from assay-based typing. Samples were obtained from the ongoing ImmuneRACE study (first 160 participants) and from 1,200 or so subjects provided by 6 global collaborators. The repertoires were made available in a free public database intended to serve as a resource for research on the immune response to SARS-CoV-2. Deeply sampled blood TCRbeta repertoires from subjects exposed to, actively infected with, or recovered from COVID-19 were included in the dataset. The paper as a whole reports these results and caveats: The quantity of clinical and demographic metadata differed by source and by participant and was supplied without curation.

TCRbeta CDR3 regions were amplified from genomic DNA by means of the immunoSEQ Assay, a bias-controlled multiplex PCR. The source study handled its data this way. The number of nucleated cells in each sample was estimated from the amplification of reference gene primers within the assay. Sequence reads were collapsed and filtered to measure the absolute abundance of every unique TCRbeta CDR3 rearrangement. For each sample, productive Simpson clonality was calculated by taking the square root of Simpson's diversity index across productive rearrangements. TCRdb carries this immuneACCESS record with in-frame sequences only. Its versions omit some clonotypes, under half of them owing to an unresolved V gene in the studies checked, with the rest unexplained. V, J and clone size are those of that table, while D and trimming were read from the DNA. For this sample there are approximately 360,000 clones; more than 70% appear just once. 0.95% to 1.5% of the sample lies in the top ten.

Sequences MDHEN (CDR1) and SYDVKM (CDR2) are obtained from the germline V gene. There are 17 amino acids in the CDR3, from cysteine to phenylalanine inclusive. The CDR3 DNA has 51 bases and is translated from base 1. Trimming takes 3 bases from V and 0 bases from J, and the germline ends sit 17 bases apart. The collaborating institutions used their own protocols to collect whole blood in K2EDTA tubes. Collaborator samples were shipped for TCRbeta analysis as frozen whole blood, isolated PBMCs, or DNA extracted from either sample type. The source of this sequence is a middle-aged man with acute or convalescent COVID-19. Sequenced material: peripheral blood. The chain links TRBV28 with TRBJ1-1, with a weak D call of TRBD1 (5 bases match). The CDR3 reads as follows: CASSFSRGAGLNTEAFF. The DNA sequence is given as TGTGCCAGCAGTTTTTCGCGGGGCGCGGGTTTGAACACTGAAGCTTTCTTT.